This T cell receptor (beta chain) was obtained from a study of vaccination effects on CD4 cells after COVID-19 (dated by TCRdb to between 2021 and 2024). Background for the entire study: In the ViraFEST assay, PBMC were stimulated with viral peptide pools, and antigen-specific CD4+ T cell clonotypes were then identified by expansion using TCR sequencing. A total of 9 to 11 COVID-19 convalescent patients and a handful of SARS-CoV-2-naive healthy vaccine recipients were included in the full study. Under 2.5 million PBMC per well were cultured with 9 to 10 ug/ml peptides in IMDM containing approximately 4.6% human AB serum, approximately 10 IU/ml IL-2 and gentamicin. Cultures from other donors in the study were sequenced with the Oncomine TCR Beta short-read assay on an Illumina iSeq 100. Each participant got two doses of an mRNA SARS-CoV-2 vaccine, either BNT162b2 or mRNA-1273. The study compared SARS-CoV-2 spike-specific CD4+ TCR repertoires before and after mRNA vaccination in COVID-19 convalescent patients and infection-naive vaccine recipients. The research as a whole found: Marked clonal contraction was observed in both infection-induced and vaccine-induced clones at late post-vaccination timepoints, consistent with waning T cell responses. In healthy vaccine recipients, vaccine-induced clones were almost all SARS-CoV-2 mono-reactive, with only 1 of 255 being cross-reactive with common cold coronaviruses. Only a small number of convalescent patients were included, and no early post-infection timepoints were available, which limited the study.

The junction shows trimming of 6 bases on V and 8 bases on J, and the gene matches do not reach 12 bases of it. As encoded in the germline V gene, CDR1 is SQVTM while CDR2 is ANQGSEA. From the cysteine through the phenylalanine, the CDR3 covers 14 amino acids. Left in the record is the CDR3 DNA by itself, 42 bases read in frame from the first base. After roughly 11 days of culture, CD4+ T cells were isolated with the EasySep CD4+ T cell isolation kit. None of the healthy vaccine recipients had a prior SARS-CoV-2 infection, which was confirmed by nucleocapsid antibody tests that came back negative both before and after vaccination. Half of the culture medium was replaced with fresh IL-2-containing medium on days 3 and 7. Unless noted otherwise, every peptide stimulation condition was grown in triplicate wells. Using Ficoll-Paque Plus gradient centrifugation, PBMC were separated from whole blood and then either used fresh or cryopreserved at -140C. The QIAamp micro DNA kit was used to extract genomic DNA from the cultured CD4+ T cells.

Receptor amplification or capture employed the immunoSEQ multiplex PCR assay. DNA from the cultured and isolated CD4+ T cells underwent TCR beta CDR3 sequencing. Turning to the authors' computational methods: The analysis removed non-productive TCR sequences, trimmed reads to the CDR3 region, and retained only CDR3s that were 7 or more amino acids long. The MANAFEST web app was used to identify antigen-specific clonotypes by comparing expansion in peptide wells with expansion in reference cultures. Positive clones required FDR<0.05 expansion versus reference and all other wells, odds ratio above 5, and frequency above 0.1% in two replicate wells. Clonotypes significantly expanded in SARS-CoV-2 spike wells and in at least one common cold coronavirus spike condition were defined as cross-reactive. Using the stringdist R package, CDR3 similarity was measured by Levenshtein distance, and unrooted trees were constructed with ape in R 3.6.1. TCRdb mirrors the immuneACCESS table, restricted to in-frame sequences. Some clones are absent from its copies; in checked studies, under half trace to an unresolved V gene, and the reason for the others is unknown. V and J calls and clone size are copied from that table; D and trimming were computed from the DNA. Counted in this sample were approximately 37,000 clones; 65% to 85% of them appeared once. 3% of the sample comes from the top ten.

Remarks on this clone: Its antigen specificity is not known. No base-level quality is on record; no much larger clone is a single base apart.

The sequenced sample was CD4+ T cells from PBMCs cultured without peptide, obtained before COVID-19 vaccination. In this chain, TRBV29-1 is recombined with TRBJ2-3, with 9 bases aligning to TRBD2. The source is a human donor who received a COVID-19 vaccine. The CDR3 reads CSVSDSGSWGTQYF. The bases are TGCAGCGTCTCCGATAGCGGGAGTTGGGGTACGCAGTATTTT.